The next 17 T cell receptor beta chains were all read from a single sample in a study of Graves' ophthalmopathy and Graves' hyperthyroidism. RNA transcripts yielded amplified TCR beta CDR3 regions. Second-round multiplex PCR came after a first-round RT-PCR that employed HTBI primers. TCRdb re-called the multiplex PCR reads through MiXCR, storing one row per CDR3 protein. The table includes some 1.1 million distinct CDR3 sequences, less than 45% detected once. Sequencing was carried out using peripheral blood or thyroid tissue (not recorded which). These receptors all come from an adult man with Graves' hyperthyroidism.

A few counts support this clonotype. The chain has TRBV7-3 and TRBJ2-7, with a weak D call TRBD2 (6 bases). The V and J ends lost 5 bases and 3 bases respectively, with 17 bases between them. The CDR3 length is 15 residues. Germline-derived CDR1 and CDR2 are SGHTA and FQGTGA. The CDR3 DNA follows: TGTGCCAGCAGCCCAGTACCCGGGGGTGGCTACGAGCAGTACTTC. This sequence encodes CASSPVPGGGYEQYF.

The J gene is TRBJ1-2, the V gene TRBV15; D unresolved. The germline CDR1 and CDR2 sequences are LNHNV and YYDKDF (reference sequence). The CDR3 consists of 16 residues. Trimming cost V 5 bases and J 5 bases, with 21 bases left between them. The CDR3 protein is CATSVVGRSVYYGYTF. CDR3 bases: TGTGCCACCAGCGTCGTTGGGCGATCTGTATATTATGGCTACACCTTC. The full variable domain, completed using reference TRBV15 and TRBJ1-2, is DAMVIQNPRYQVTQFGKPVTLSCSQTLNHNVMYWYQQKSSQAPKLLFHYYDKDFNNEADTPDNFQSRRPNTSFCFLDIRSPGLGDTAMYLCATSVVGRSVYYGYTFGSGTRLTVV.

This clonotype was found a few times. This chain uses TRBV7-2 with TRBJ1-2; 7 nucleotides match TRBD1. This CDR3 region has 12 residues. Germline-derived CDR1 and CDR2 are SGHTA and FQGNSA. V was clipped by 11 bases and J by 6 bases; unmatched bases: 9. CDR3 sequence (DNA): TGTGCCCGCCGAGGGGGCCCAGATGGCTACACCTTC. Protein product: CARRGGPDGYTF.

The chain has TRBV29-1 and TRBJ1-5; D perhaps matches TRBD1 (5 bases). The germline V gene has CDR1 SQVTM and CDR2 ANQGSEA. V gave up 5 bases and J gave up 4 bases, with 12 bases separating them. The CDR3 loop spans 13 amino acids. DNA for the CDR3: TGCAGCGTTCGCCCGGGGGGGAATCAGCCCCAGCATTTT. It specifies CSVRPGGNQPQHF.

This clonotype has just one count. The rearrangement links TRBV25-1 to TRBJ1-1; a weak D match, TRBD1 (5 bases). Trimming took off 3 bases at V and 5 bases at J, with 19 bases between the two ends. Per the germline V gene, CDR1 is MGHDK and CDR2 is SYGVNS. This CDR3 is built from 16 residues. CDR3 loop: CASSDSRGPGTTEAFF. CDR3 DNA sequence: TGTGCCAGCAGTGATAGCCGAGGTCCAGGGACGACTGAAGCTTTCTTT.

As regards this clonotype: Its ends do not fully match the called genes, so a read error is possible. The chain employs TRBV20-1 and TRBJ1-1; no clear D gene. CDR1 and CDR2 from the germline V gene are DFQATT and SNEGSKA (reference sequence). The CDR3 covers 9 residues. CDR3 sequence (DNA): TGCAGTGCTAGAAAAGGGTCGGGCTTC. This codes for CSARKGSGF.

The genes are TRBV3-1 and TRBJ2-5; no definite D call. Germline V CDR1 and CDR2: LGHDT, YNNKEL (reference sequence). Trimming cost V 0 bases and J 11 bases, with 1 base left between them. The CDR3 runs to 9 residues. CDR3 in amino acids: CASSQDQYF. CDR3 bases: TGTGCCAGCAGCCAAGATCAGTACTTC.

There are many counts of this clonotype. The chain uses TRBV7-2 and TRBJ1-2, with TRBD1 as a possible D gene (6 bases). CDR1 and CDR2 (germline): SGHTA, FQGNSA. Trimming stripped 5 bases from V and 4 bases from J, with 14 bases between. This CDR3 has 14 amino acids. CDR3 sequence: CASSLVDRTYGYTF. DNA of the CDR3: TGTGCCAGCAGCCTAGTCGACAGGACCTATGGCTACACCTTC. Combining the CDR3 with reference TRBV7-2 and TRBJ1-2 gives the whole variable domain GAGVSQSPSNKVTEKGKDVELRCDPISGHTALYWYRQSLGQGLEFLIYFQGNSAPDKSGLPSDRFSAERTGGSVSTLTIQRTQQEDSAVYLCASSLVDRTYGYTFGSGTRLTVV.

The V gene is TRBV6-5, the J gene TRBJ2-7; TRBD1 agrees at 11 bases. V gave up 5 bases and J gave up 5 bases; unmatched junction bases: 5. The V gene's germline CDR1 is MNHEY and CDR2 SVGAGI. The CDR3 runs 14 residues. The CDR3, as DNA: TGTGCCAGCAGTACTCCGGGACAGGGGGACGAGCAGTACTTC. It is translated as CASSTPGQGDEQYF.

Only a few counts were recorded for this clonotype. This chain connects TRBV12-3 or TRBV12-4 to TRBJ1-2; a weak D match, TRBD1 (5 bases). V gave up 2 bases and J gave up 7 bases, with 14 bases separating them. The CDR3 runs 14 residues. The CDR3 sequence is CASSLLQVQAGYTF. The CDR3 nucleotides read TGTGCCAGCAGTTTATTACAGGTACAGGCTGGCTACACCTTC.

This clonotype was seen at least ten times. The rearrangement joins TRBV10-3 to TRBJ2-7, with D possibly TRBD1 on 5 matching bases. Germline V gives CDR1 ENHRY, CDR2 SYGVKD. The CDR3 covers 13 residues. V shed 5 bases and J shed 7 bases, with 15 bases lying between them. CDR3 sequence (DNA): TGTGCCATCAGTCCGTCGACAGTGAGGGAGCAGTACTTC. This gives the protein CAISPSTVREQYF.

Many counts were recorded for this clonotype. This sequence joins TRBV5-6 and TRBJ2-7, with TRBD2 matching 7 bases. V lost 0 bases, J lost 5 bases, and 5 bases stayed unmatched. CDR1 SGHDT and CDR2 YYEEEE come from the germline V gene. The CDR3 contains 14 residues. In nucleotides, the CDR3 is TGTGCCAGCAGCTTGGCACTAGCGATCCACGAGCAGTACTTC. The encoded protein is CASSLALAIHEQYF.

A single count supports this clonotype. The chain employs TRBV7-2 and TRBJ2-5; D perhaps matches TRBD2 (5 bases). CDR1 is SGHTA, CDR2 FQGNSA, per germline. The V end was cut by 7 bases, the J end by 5 bases, with 20 bases between. There are 15 residues in the CDR3. The CDR3 DNA follows: TGTGCCAGCACCCAACAGCCCAGCGGTGGGGAGACCCAGTACTTC. Translated, it gives CASTQQPSGGETQYF.

The sample holds many counts of this clonotype. The chain employs TRBV25-1 and TRBJ1-2, with D unresolved. Germline V CDR1 and CDR2: MGHDK, SYGVNS. This CDR3 region has 14 residues. V was shortened by 3 bases and J by 0 bases, with 8 bases between the two germline ends. CDR3 sequence reads: CASSDYTANYGYTF. CDR3 nucleotide sequence: TGTGCCAGCAGTGATTATACAGCTAACTATGGCTACACCTTC.

This clonotype appeared a single time. The genes are TRBV10-3 and TRBJ2-7; TRBD2 matches 14 bases. Germline lookup yields CDR1 ENHRY and CDR2 SYGVKD. Trimming removed 7 bases from V and 7 bases from J; junction bases left unmatched: 6. The CDR3 has 14 amino acids. CDR3 sequence: CAITGTSGSNEQYF. CDR3 DNA sequence: TGTGCCATCACAGGGACTAGCGGGAGTAATGAGCAGTACTTC.

This clonotype came up many times. The chain employs TRBV4-2 and TRBJ2-7; TRBD1 is a possible D gene (5 bases). V dropped 0 bases and J dropped 0 bases, with 9 bases sitting between them. This CDR3 has 15 amino acids. From germline, CDR1 is LGHNA and CDR2 YNFKEQ. The CDR3 here is CASSQERDSSYEQYF. CDR3 coding DNA: TGTGCCAGCAGCCAAGAACGCGACAGCTCCTACGAGCAGTACTTC.

This clonotype came up many times. This chain links TRBV29-1 with TRBJ1-2; D is unclear. There are 12 residues in the CDR3. Germline loops: CDR1 SQVTM, CDR2 ANQGSEA. Trimming pared 1 base from V and 2 bases from J, leaving 5 bases between. The CDR3 DNA is TGCAGCGTTGAAGTCGGGAACTATGGCTACACCTTC. The encoded protein is CSVEVGNYGYTF.